This T cell receptor beta chain was identified during a study of siplizumab effects on memory and regulatory T cells. Assays were performed on roughly 10^5 TCR templates per sample. Sequencing was performed with immunoSEQ multiplex PCR; in TCRdb, only in-frame clones are kept and a portion is missing. The repertoire holds some 100,000 clones, 95% to 97% seen once, with around 0.031% in the top ten. This clone was seen only once. Antigen unknown. The CDR3 runs to 15 residues. V trimming: 10 bases; J trimming: 1 base; junction bases outside the gene matches: 9. Germline V CDR1 and CDR2: SNHLY, FYNNEI. Findings and caveats of the study: Unstimulated naive T cells seemed to show more diversity than memory cells did, and they also seemed to be among the major contributors to the alloresponse. Confirmatory evidence of suppressive function in proliferating siplizumab-culture Tregs was not obtained.

Sequencing was performed on naive CD4+ T cells sorted from blood. The chain combines TRBV2 with TRBJ1-5, with 8 positions matching TRBD1. This clonotype was obtained from a human donor in good health. This CDR3 is CAISTGGFSNQPQHF. CDR3 sequence (DNA): TGTGCCATCTCCACAGGGGGTTTCAGCAATCAGCCCCAGCATTTT.